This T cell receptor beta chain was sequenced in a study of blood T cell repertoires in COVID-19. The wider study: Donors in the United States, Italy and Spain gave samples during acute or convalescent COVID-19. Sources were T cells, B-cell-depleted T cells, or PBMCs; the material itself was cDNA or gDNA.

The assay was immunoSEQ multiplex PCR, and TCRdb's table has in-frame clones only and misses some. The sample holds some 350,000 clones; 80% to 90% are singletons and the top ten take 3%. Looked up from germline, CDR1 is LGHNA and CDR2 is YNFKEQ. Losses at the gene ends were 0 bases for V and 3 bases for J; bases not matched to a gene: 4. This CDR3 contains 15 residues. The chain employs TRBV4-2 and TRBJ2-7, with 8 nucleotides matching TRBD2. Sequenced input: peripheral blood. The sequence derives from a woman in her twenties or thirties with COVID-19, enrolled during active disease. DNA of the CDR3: TGTGCCAGCAGCCAAGATTTTGGGACTAGCTACGAGCAGTACTTC. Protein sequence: CASSQDFGTSYEQYF.